The T cell receptor beta chain under discussion was sequenced for a study of T-cell reconstitution after alpha-beta-depleted transplantation in children. Preparation of the TCRbeta library used unique molecular identifiers. TCRdb itself ran the PCR reads through MiXCR, one entry per CDR3 protein. The data show about 690,000 distinct CDR3 sequences, about 15% seen once. This CDR3 contains 15 residues. The V gene end was trimmed by 7 bases and the J gene end by 0 bases; junction bases not matched to a gene: 8. This clonotype showed up just a few times. The receptor was isolated from a human donor who donated a stem cell graft to a child with acute myeloid leukemia. This sample comprised PBMCs from the stem cell graft donor, obtained from the stem cell graft. The chain has TRBV12-3 or TRBV12-4 and TRBJ1-2; 7 bases are a match to TRBD1. The DNA of the CDR3 is TGTGCCAGCACCTGGGGGACAGAAGCTAACTATGGCTACACCTTC. This translates into CASTWGTEANYGYTF.